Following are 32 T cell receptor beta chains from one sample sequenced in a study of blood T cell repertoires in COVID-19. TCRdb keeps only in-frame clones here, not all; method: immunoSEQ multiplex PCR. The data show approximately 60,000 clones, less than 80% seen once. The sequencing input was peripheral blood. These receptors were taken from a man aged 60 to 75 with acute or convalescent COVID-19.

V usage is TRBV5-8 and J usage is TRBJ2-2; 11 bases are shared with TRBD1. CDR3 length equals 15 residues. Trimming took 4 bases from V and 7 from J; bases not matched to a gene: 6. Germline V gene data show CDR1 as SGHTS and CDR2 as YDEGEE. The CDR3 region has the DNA TGTGCCAGCAGCACCCGGGACAGGGGGATCGGGGAGCTGTTTTTT. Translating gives CASSTRDRGIGELFF.

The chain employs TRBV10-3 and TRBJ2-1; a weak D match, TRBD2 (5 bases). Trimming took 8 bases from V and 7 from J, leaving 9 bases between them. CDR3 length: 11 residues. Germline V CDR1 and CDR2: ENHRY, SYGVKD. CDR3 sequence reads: CAIDGGNEQFF. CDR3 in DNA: TGTGCCATCGACGGAGGTAATGAGCAGTTCTTC.

Written as DNA, the CDR3 is TGTGCCAGCAGCACGGCGGGGACAGGGAAGGGGGAGCAGTACTTC. Its protein is CASSTAGTGKGEQYF. The gene calls are TRBV5-5 and TRBJ2-7; TRBD1 aligns across 9 bases. The CDR3 loop spans 15 amino acids. The V gene's germline CDR1 is SGHKS and CDR2 YYEKEE (reference sequence). Trimming took 4 bases from V and 7 from J; bases not matched to a gene: 12.

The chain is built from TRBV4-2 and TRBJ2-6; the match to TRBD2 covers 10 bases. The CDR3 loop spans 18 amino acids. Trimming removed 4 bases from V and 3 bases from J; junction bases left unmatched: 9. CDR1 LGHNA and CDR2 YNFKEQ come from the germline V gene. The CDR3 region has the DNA TGTGCCAGCAGCCCCGATGAAGCGGGAGGGTTTGGGGCCAACGTCCTGACTTTC. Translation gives CASSPDEAGGFGANVLTF.

The CDR3: CASSFGRGEQFF. The CDR3, as DNA: TGTGCCAGCAGTTTTGGTCGGGGTGAGCAGTTCTTC. The chain couples TRBV12-3 or TRBV12-4 to TRBJ2-1; weak D call: TRBD2 (5 bases). This CDR3 is built from 12 residues. V shed 3 bases and J shed 9 bases, with 9 bases lying between them.

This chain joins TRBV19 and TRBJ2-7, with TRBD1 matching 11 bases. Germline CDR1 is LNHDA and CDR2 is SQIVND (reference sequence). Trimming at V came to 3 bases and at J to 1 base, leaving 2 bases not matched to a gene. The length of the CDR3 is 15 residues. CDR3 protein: CASSIGTGGSYEQYF. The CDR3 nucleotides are TGTGCCAGTAGTATCGGGACAGGGGGATCCTACGAGCAGTACTTC.

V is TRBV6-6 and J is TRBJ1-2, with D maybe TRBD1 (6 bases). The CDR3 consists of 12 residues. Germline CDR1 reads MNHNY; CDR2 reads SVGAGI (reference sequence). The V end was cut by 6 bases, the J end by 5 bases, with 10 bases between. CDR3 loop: CASSPDRYGYTF. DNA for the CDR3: TGTGCCAGCAGCCCGGACAGATATGGCTACACCTTC.

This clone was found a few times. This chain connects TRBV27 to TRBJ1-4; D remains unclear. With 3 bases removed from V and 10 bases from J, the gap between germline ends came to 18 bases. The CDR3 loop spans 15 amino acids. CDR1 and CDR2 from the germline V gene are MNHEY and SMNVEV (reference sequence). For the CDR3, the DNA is TGTGCCAGCAGTTTCGGATCCCTCGGTGGCGGAAAACTGTTTTTT. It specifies CASSFGSLGGGKLFF.

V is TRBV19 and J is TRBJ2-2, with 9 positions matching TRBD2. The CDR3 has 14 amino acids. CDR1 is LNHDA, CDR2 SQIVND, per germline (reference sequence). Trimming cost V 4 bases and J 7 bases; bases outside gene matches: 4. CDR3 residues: CASSSGRGVGELFF. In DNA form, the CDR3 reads TGTGCCAGTAGTAGCGGGAGGGGGGTCGGGGAGCTGTTTTTT.

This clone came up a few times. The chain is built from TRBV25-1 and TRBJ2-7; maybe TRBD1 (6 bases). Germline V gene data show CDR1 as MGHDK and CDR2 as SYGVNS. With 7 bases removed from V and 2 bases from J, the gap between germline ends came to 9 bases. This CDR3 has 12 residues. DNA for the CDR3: TGTGCCAGCAAACAGGGACCCTACGAGCAGTACTTC. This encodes CASKQGPYEQYF.

This CDR3 is CASSLVIGTGSNEQYF. DNA for the CDR3: TGTGCCAGCAGCTTAGTCATCGGGACAGGGAGCAACGAGCAGTACTTC. The J gene is TRBJ2-7, the V gene TRBV7-8; 9 nucleotides line up with TRBD1. The CDR3 totals 16 residues. Trimming at V came to 1 base and at J to 5 bases, leaving 9 bases not matched to a gene. The germline CDR1 and CDR2 sequences are SGHVS and FQNEAQ.

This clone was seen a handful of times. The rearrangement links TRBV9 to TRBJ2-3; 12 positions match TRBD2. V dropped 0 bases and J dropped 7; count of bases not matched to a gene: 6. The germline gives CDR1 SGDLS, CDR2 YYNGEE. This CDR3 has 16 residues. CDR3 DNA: TGTGCCAGCAGCGTAGATTCTAGCGGGAGGGCCAATACGCAGTATTTT. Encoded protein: CASSVDSSGRANTQYF.

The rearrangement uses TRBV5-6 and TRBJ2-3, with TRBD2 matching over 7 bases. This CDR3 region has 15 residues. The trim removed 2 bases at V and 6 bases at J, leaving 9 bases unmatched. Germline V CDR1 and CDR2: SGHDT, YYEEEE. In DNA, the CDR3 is TGTGCCAGCAGCTTCACGCTAGCGGCGAAGGATACGCAGTATTTT. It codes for CASSFTLAAKDTQYF. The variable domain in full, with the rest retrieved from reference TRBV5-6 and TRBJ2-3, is DAGVTQSPTHLIKTRGQQVTLRCSPKSGHDTVSWYQQALGQGPQFIFQYYEEEERQRGNFPDRFSGHQFPNYSSELNVNALLLGDSALYLCASSFTLAAKDTQYFGPGTRLTVL.

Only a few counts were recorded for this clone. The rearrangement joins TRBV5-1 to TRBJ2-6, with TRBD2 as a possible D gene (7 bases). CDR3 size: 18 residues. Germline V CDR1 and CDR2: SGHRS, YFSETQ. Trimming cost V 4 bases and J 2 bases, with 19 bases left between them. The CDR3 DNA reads TGCGCCAGCAGCCCTGAGGGGGGGTACACTCCTGGGGCCAACGTCCTGACTTTC. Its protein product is CASSPEGGYTPGANVLTF.

Here the CDR3 reads CATTPTRVHGYTF. In DNA, the CDR3 is TGTGCCACCACGCCGACCCGGGTTCATGGCTACACCTTC. The V and J genes are TRBV28 and TRBJ1-2; D gene uncertain. The CDR3 runs to 13 residues. Germline CDR1 is MDHEN and CDR2 is SYDVKM. V lost 10 bases, J lost 6 bases, and 18 bases lay in between.

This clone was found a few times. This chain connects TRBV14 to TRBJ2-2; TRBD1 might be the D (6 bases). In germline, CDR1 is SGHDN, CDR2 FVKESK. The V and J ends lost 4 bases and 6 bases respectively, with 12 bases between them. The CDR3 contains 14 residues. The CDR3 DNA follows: TGTGCCAGCAGCCTCAAACAGGGTCCCGGGGAGCTGTTTTTT. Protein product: CASSLKQGPGELFF.

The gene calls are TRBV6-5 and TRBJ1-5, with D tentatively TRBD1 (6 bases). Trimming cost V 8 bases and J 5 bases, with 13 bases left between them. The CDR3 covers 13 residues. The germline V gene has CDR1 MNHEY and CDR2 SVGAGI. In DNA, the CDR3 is TGTGCCAGCTTCGGACAGTTCGATCAGCCCCAGCATTTT. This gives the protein CASFGQFDQPQHF.

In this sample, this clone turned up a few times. The CDR3 reads CASTEGVNTEAFF. The CDR3 DNA follows: TGCGCCAGTACAGAGGGGGTGAACACTGAAGCTTTCTTT. J is TRBJ1-1 and V is TRBV5-1; D perhaps matches TRBD1 (6 bases). CDR1 is SGHRS and CDR2 is YFSETQ in the germline V gene. V was pared by 8 bases and J by 0 bases, with 11 bases between. This CDR3 is built from 13 residues. Full variable domain (rest looked up from reference TRBV5-1 and TRBJ1-1): KAGVTQTPRYLIKTRGQQVTLSCSPISGHRSVSWYQQTPGQGLQFLFEYFSETQRNKGNFPGRFSGRQFSNSRSEMNVSTLELGDSALYLCASTEGVNTEAFFGQGTRLTVV.

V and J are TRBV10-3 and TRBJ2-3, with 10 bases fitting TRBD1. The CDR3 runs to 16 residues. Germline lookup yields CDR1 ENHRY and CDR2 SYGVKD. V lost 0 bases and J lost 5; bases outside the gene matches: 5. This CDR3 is CAISESRQGARDTQYF. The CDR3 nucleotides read TGTGCCATCAGTGAGTCTCGACAGGGGGCAAGAGATACGCAGTATTTT.

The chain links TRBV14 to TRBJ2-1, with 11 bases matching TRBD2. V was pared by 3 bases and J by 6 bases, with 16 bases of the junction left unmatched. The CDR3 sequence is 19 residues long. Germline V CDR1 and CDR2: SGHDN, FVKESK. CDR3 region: CASSQTSGIQIPHLNEQFF. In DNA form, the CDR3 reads TGTGCCAGCAGCCAGACTAGCGGGATCCAAATTCCTCATCTCAATGAGCAGTTCTTC.

The CDR3 DNA sequence: TGTGCCAGTAGGAGGATAGAAAATTCACCCCTCCACTTT. As protein: CASRRIENSPLHF. The J gene is TRBJ1-6, the V gene TRBV19, with D hard to call. This CDR3 contains 13 residues. The germline gives CDR1 LNHDA, CDR2 SQIVND (reference sequence). With 6 bases removed from V and 7 bases from J, the gap between germline ends came to 10 bases.

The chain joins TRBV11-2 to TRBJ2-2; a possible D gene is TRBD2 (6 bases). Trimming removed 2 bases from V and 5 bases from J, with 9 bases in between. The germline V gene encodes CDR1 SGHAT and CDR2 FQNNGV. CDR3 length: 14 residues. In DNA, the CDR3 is TGTGCCAGCAGCTTAATCCGGGGGACCGGGGAGCTGTTTTTT. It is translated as CASSLIRGTGELFF.

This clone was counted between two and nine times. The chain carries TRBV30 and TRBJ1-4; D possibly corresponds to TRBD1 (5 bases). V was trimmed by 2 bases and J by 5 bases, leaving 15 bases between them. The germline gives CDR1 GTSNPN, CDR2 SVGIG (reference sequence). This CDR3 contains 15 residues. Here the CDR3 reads CAWSIYQGLNEKLFF. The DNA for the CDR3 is TGTGCCTGGAGTATATATCAGGGTTTGAATGAAAAACTGTTTTTT.

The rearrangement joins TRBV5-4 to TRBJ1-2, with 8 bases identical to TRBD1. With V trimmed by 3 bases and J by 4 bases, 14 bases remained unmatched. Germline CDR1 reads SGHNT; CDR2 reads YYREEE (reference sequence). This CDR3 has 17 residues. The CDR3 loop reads CASSSETGVGLIYGYTF. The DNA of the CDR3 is TGTGCCAGCAGCTCGGAGACAGGGGTTGGCTTAATCTATGGCTACACCTTC.

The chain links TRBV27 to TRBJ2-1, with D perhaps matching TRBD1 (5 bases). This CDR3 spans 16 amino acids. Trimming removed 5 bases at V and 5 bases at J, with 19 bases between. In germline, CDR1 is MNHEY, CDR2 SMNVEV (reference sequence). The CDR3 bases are TGTGCCAGCAGTCCTCCAGGGTTGAATCGGAACAATGAGCAGTTCTTC. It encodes CASSPPGLNRNNEQFF.

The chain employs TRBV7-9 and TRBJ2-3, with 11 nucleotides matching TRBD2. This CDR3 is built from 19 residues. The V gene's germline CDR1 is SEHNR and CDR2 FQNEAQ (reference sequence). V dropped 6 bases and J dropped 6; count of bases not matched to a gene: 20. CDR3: CASRSTIVAGGPVADTQYF. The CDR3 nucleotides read TGTGCCAGCAGGTCCACAATAGTAGCGGGAGGGCCGGTTGCCGATACGCAGTATTTT.

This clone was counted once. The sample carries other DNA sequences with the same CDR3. CDR3 sequence (DNA): TGCGCCAGCAGTCTGGGCGGGTTGACAGATACGCAGTATTTT. Translation: CASSLGGLTDTQYF. The V and J genes are TRBV5-1 and TRBJ2-3, with D possibly being TRBD2 (5 bases). The V end lost 5 bases, the J end lost 3 bases, and 13 bases lay between the germline ends. Germline CDR1 is SGHRS and CDR2 is YFSETQ. The CDR3 runs 14 residues.

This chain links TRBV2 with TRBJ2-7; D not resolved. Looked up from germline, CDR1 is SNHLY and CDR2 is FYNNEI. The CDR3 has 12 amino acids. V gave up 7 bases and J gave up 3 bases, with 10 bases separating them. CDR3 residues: CASKDNRYEQYF. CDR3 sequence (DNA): TGTGCCAGCAAAGACAACCGCTACGAGCAGTACTTC.

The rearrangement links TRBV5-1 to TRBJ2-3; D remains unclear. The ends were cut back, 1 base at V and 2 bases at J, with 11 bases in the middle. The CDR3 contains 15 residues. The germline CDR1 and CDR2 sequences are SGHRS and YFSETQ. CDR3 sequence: CASSLRRSDTDTQYF. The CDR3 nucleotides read TGCGCCAGCAGCTTGAGGAGATCGGACACAGATACGCAGTATTTT.

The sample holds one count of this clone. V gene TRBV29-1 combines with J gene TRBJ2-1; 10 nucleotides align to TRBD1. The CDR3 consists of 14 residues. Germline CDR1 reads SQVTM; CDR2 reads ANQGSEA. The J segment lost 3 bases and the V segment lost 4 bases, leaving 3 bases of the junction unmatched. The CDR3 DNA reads TGCAGCGTTGGGACAGGGGGGGTCTACAATGAGCAGTTCTTC. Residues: CSVGTGGVYNEQFF.

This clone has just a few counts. The CDR3 protein is CASSSPGQYGYTF. In DNA form, the CDR3 reads TGTGCCAGCAGCTCGCCAGGACAGTATGGCTACACCTTC. The chain links TRBV5-4 to TRBJ1-2; TRBD1 is a possible D gene (6 bases). Germline CDR1 is SGHNT and CDR2 is YYREEE (reference sequence). The CDR3 runs 13 residues. The V end lost 3 bases, the J end lost 5 bases, and 11 bases lay between the germline ends.

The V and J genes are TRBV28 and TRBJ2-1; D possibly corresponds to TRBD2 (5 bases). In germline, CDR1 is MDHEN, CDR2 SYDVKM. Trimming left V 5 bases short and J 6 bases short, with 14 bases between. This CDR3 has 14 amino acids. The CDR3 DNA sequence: TGTGCCAGCAGTCGGACTCAATCCCCCAATGAGCAGTTCTTC. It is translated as CASSRTQSPNEQFF.